What follows is one TCR beta chain and its context. The clone's antigen remains unknown. Base qualities were left out, and no much larger clone turns up one base away. The PTCy-treated patients were drawn from a prospective, multi-institutional clinical trial. Mononuclear cells from peripheral blood and bone marrow were separated by Ficoll-Hypaque density centrifugation and then cryopreserved. This specimen belongs to a study of T cells after posttransplantation cyclophosphamide (dated by TCRdb to the mid-2010s). With regard to the full study: T cell repertoire reconstitution was tracked by TRB sequencing after myeloablative bone marrow transplantation in which posttransplantation cyclophosphamide was used as GVHD prophylaxis. Because TRA and TRB clonality were tightly correlated in fewer than ten samples, subsequent TCR analyses were focused on TRB only. Public TRB sequences were queried against a database of over 3,600 sequences associated with responses to pathogens, tumor antigens, self-antigens and alloantigens. Blood from all 35 or so PTCy patients with 1-year posttransplant specimens was subjected to TRB sequencing. Samples from some 40 PTCy-treated patients, along with samples from roughly 16 of their related bone marrow donors, underwent antigen receptor sequencing. TRB sequencing was also done on up to 3 additional blood samples from 2 to 5.2 years after transplant in 3 patients, and on pretransplant blood from 4 patients.

The full study reports these points: Across under 50 patients, recipient CMV seropositivity and CMV reactivation were highly associated with TRB clonality; PTCy diversity was similar to CNI/methotrexate controls. The TRB repertoires of T cells infiltrating skin or GI tract showed only limited overlap with the TRB repertoires of T cells in blood. At 1-2 months, donor-recipient similarity was low but rose over the first year, and the later blood repertoires were often dominated by donor CD8+ memory clones.

Genomic DNA was the input for TRB sequencing, which was run either with the immunoSEQ assay at survey resolution or with the hsTCRB kit. In the paper's pipeline: Initial read processing used immunoSEQ software, and repertoire analyses used the LymphoSeq R package. Clonality was computed as 1 minus normalized Shannon entropy, and a Gini coefficient was also calculated for each TRB dataset. To infer phenotypes in unsorted samples, TRB sequences from sorted subsets of the recipient or donor were mapped onto unsorted samples from the same recipient. TCRdb provides this immuneACCESS table in a form limited to in-frame rearrangements. Some clones are lacking; in checked studies, under half of them reflect an unresolved V gene, and why the rest are absent is not known. The D gene and trimming were derived from the DNA, and the V and J assignments and clone size from that table. The sample yields 25,000 or so clones; more than 75% were counted once. Jointly, the top ten make up approximately 6.5% of the sample.

The CDR3 runs 15 amino acids, cysteine and phenylalanine included. The read is trimmed to its CDR3 DNA, 45 bases read in frame from base 1. For this chain, trimming is 6 bases at the V end and 6 bases at the J end, and the number of junction bases without a gene match is 9. CDR1 and CDR2, looked up from the germline V gene, are MNHNS and SASEGT. The chain is assembled from TRBV6-1 and TRBJ2-1, and TRBD2 matches 9 of the central bases. This TCR was sampled from a woman aged 55 to 70 with a blood cancer, CMV-positive, and with a related stem cell donor. The source material was PBMCs. The base sequence is TGTGCCAGCAGGCAGCGTAGCGGGAGTCTCAATGAGCAGTTCTTC. Its product reads: CASRQRSGSLNEQFF.